Below, 20 T cell receptor beta chains from the same sample are listed, as sequenced in a study of CD8 T cells in Susac syndrome. Random hexamers were used to reverse transcribe roughly 0.5 to 1 ug of RNA. TCRdb itself ran the immunoSEQ multiplex PCR reads through MiXCR, one entry per CDR3 protein. The sample comprises under 150,000 distinct CDR3 sequences, around 94% of which are singletons, and roughly 0.27% rests with the top ten. Sequencing was carried out using CD8+ T cells from PBMCs. These receptors came from a human donor in good health.

This clonotype has only one observation. This chain connects TRBV7-9 to TRBJ2-7; 11 bases match TRBD2. The CDR3 extends over 15 amino acids. Trimming at V came to 7 bases and at J to 4 bases, leaving 9 bases not matched to a gene. Per germline, CDR1 SEHNR and CDR2 FQNEAQ (reference sequence). Here the CDR3 DNA reads TGTGCCAGCAACCCAACTAGCGGGAGCGGTTACGAGCAGTACTTC. Translated: CASNPTSGSGYEQYF.

The rearrangement uses TRBV27 and TRBJ2-5, with TRBD2 matching over 13 bases. The length of the CDR3 is 15 residues. The germline gives CDR1 MNHEY, CDR2 SMNVEV (reference sequence). V shed 9 bases, J shed 5 bases, and the junction held 9 bases outside the gene matches. CDR3 bases: TGTGCCAGTAGACCGGGACTAGCGGGACGGGAGACCCAGTACTTC. Residues: CASRPGLAGRETQYF.

The CDR3 bases are TGTGCCAGCAGCCAAGTTAGGCAGGACAATCAGCCCCAGCATTTT. Protein product: CASSQVRQDNQPQHF. This chain connects TRBV3-1 to TRBJ1-5; D gene uncertain. Looked up from germline, CDR1 is LGHDT and CDR2 is YNNKEL (reference sequence). Trimming cost V 1 base and J 3 bases, with 10 bases left between them. The CDR3 has 15 amino acids.

This clonotype was observed a single time. The chain is built from TRBV6-2 or TRBV6-3 and TRBJ2-2, with 11 bases lining up with TRBD2. CDR1 MNHEY and CDR2 SVGEGT come from the germline V gene. V trimming: 5 bases; J trimming: 3 bases; junction bases outside the gene matches: 5. The CDR3 consists of 16 residues. In nucleotides, the CDR3 is TGTGCCAGCAGTCCACTAGCGGGAGTTCACACCGGGGAGCTGTTTTTT. Amino acids: CASSPLAGVHTGELFF.

The chain links TRBV27 to TRBJ2-2; 9 nucleotides match TRBD1. With 7 bases clipped from V and 0 bases from J, the junction kept 9 bases outside the gene matches. The CDR3 runs to 17 residues. CDR1 MNHEY and CDR2 SMNVEV come from the germline V gene (reference sequence). The CDR3 sequence is CASTLQGALTNTGELFF. The CDR3 DNA follows: TGTGCCAGCACCCTACAGGGGGCACTGACGAACACCGGGGAGCTGTTTTTT.

This chain uses TRBV5-6 with TRBJ1-2; D gene ambiguous. Germline CDR1 reads SGHDT; CDR2 reads YYEEEE. There are 14 residues in the CDR3. V lost 4 bases, J lost 5 bases, and 15 bases lay in between. The CDR3 DNA sequence: TGTGCCAGCAGCCCCATATCGGACGGTTATGGCTACACCTTC. This gives the protein CASSPISDGYGYTF.

This clonotype was picked up one time. V is TRBV27 and J is TRBJ1-2; D possibly corresponds to TRBD1 (6 bases). Trimming pared 5 bases from V and 3 bases from J, leaving 13 bases between. The germline CDR1 and CDR2 sequences are MNHEY and SMNVEV (reference sequence). This CDR3 spans 14 amino acids. The CDR3 sequence is CASSPGTSHYGYTF. As DNA, the CDR3 is TGTGCCAGCAGTCCCGGGACATCTCACTATGGCTACACCTTC.

The chain combines TRBV27 with TRBJ2-7; no definite D call. CDR3 length: 13 amino acids. V lost 3 bases and J 3 bases, leaving 9 bases between the germline ends. Germline CDR1 reads MNHEY; CDR2 reads SMNVEV (reference sequence). The CDR3 protein is CASSFAADYEQYF. The DNA of the CDR3 is TGTGCCAGCAGTTTTGCGGCAGACTACGAGCAGTACTTC.

The genes are TRBV15 and TRBJ1-5; maybe TRBD1 (5 bases). Germline-derived CDR1 and CDR2 are LNHNV and YYDKDF (reference sequence). V was trimmed by 1 base and J by 6 bases, leaving 13 bases between them. This CDR3 comprises 15 residues. Here the CDR3 reads CATSRGRGDFQPQHF. In nucleotides, the CDR3 is TGTGCCACCAGCAGAGGCCGGGGGGATTTTCAGCCCCAGCATTTT.

Here the CDR3 DNA reads TGTGCCAGCAGCCCGGGGGGACAGGCCGGAAACACCATATATTTT. Amino acid sequence: CASSPGGQAGNTIYF. V is TRBV9 and J is TRBJ1-3, with 8 bases that match TRBD1. The CDR3 is 15 amino acids. The V gene's germline CDR1 is SGDLS and CDR2 YYNGEE. V lost 4 bases and J lost 4; bases outside the gene matches: 7.

The rearrangement joins TRBV4-2 to TRBJ1-5; tentative D call: TRBD1 (5 bases). This CDR3 contains 15 residues. The ends were cut back, 1 base at V and 4 bases at J, with 11 bases in the middle. Germline CDR1 reads LGHNA; CDR2 reads YNFKEQ. The CDR3 coding sequence is TGTGCCAGCAGCCAAGCAGCGGGGGGTAATCAGCCCCAGCATTTT. Residues: CASSQAAGGNQPQHF.

The gene calls are TRBV19 and TRBJ1-1; perhaps TRBD1 as D (6 bases). Trimming stripped 8 bases from V and 4 bases from J, with 11 bases between. The CDR3 is 12 amino acids. The germline V gene has CDR1 LNHDA and CDR2 SQIVND (reference sequence). The chain's CDR3 is CASGRGSTEAFF. The CDR3 nucleotides are TGTGCCAGTGGCAGGGGTTCCACTGAAGCTTTCTTT.

The chain carries TRBV28 and TRBJ1-1; D is unresolved. The CDR3 totals 12 residues. Germline CDR1 reads MDHEN; CDR2 reads SYDVKM. V was trimmed by 5 bases and J by 6 bases, leaving 10 bases between them. In DNA, the CDR3 is TGTGCCAGCAGTCCCCCGGTCCCTGAAGCTTTCTTT. Translation: CASSPPVPEAFF.

The V and J genes are TRBV5-4 and TRBJ2-5; D may be TRBD2 (7 bases). The V end was cut by 0 bases, the J end by 5 bases, with 14 bases between. CDR1 is SGHNT, CDR2 YYREEE, per germline (reference sequence). The CDR3 runs 15 residues. The CDR3 region is CASSLGGGGIETQYF. Here the CDR3 DNA reads TGTGCCAGCAGCTTGGGTGGGGGGGGCATCGAGACCCAGTACTTC.

The J gene is TRBJ2-7, the V gene TRBV12-3 or TRBV12-4; D call uncertain. This CDR3 spans 14 amino acids. Trimming removed 2 bases from V and 3 bases from J, with 11 bases in between. CDR3 in amino acids: CASSLSGWNYEQYF. The CDR3 DNA reads TGTGCCAGCAGTTTATCCGGGTGGAACTACGAGCAGTACTTC.

J is TRBJ2-3 and V is TRBV27; no clear D gene. The V gene's germline CDR1 is MNHEY and CDR2 SMNVEV (reference sequence). The CDR3 length is 13 residues. V lost 5 bases and J 6 bases, leaving 12 bases between the germline ends. Here the CDR3 DNA reads TGTGCCAGCAGTCCGATCACTGAGGATACGCAGTATTTT. It codes for CASSPITEDTQYF.

This rearrangement joins TRBV28 to TRBJ2-5; weak D call: TRBD1 (6 bases). Trimming removed 5 bases from V and 3 bases from J, with 10 bases in between. Per the germline V gene, CDR1 is MDHEN and CDR2 is SYDVKM. The length of the CDR3 is 13 residues. The CDR3 nucleotides are TGTGCCAGCAGTACCTGGACAGAAGAGACCCAGTACTTC. Amino acid sequence: CASSTWTEETQYF.

The chain couples TRBV6-2 or TRBV6-3 to TRBJ2-1; TRBD2 aligns across 8 bases. J was trimmed by 3 bases and V by 10 bases; bases with no gene match: 8. This CDR3 contains 14 residues. CDR1 and CDR2 (germline): MNHEY, SVGEGT. The DNA for the CDR3 is TGTGCCATTCCTAAGACTAGCGACTACAATGAGCAGTTCTTC. It is translated as CAIPKTSDYNEQFF.

The chain is built from TRBV9 and TRBJ2-1; TRBD2 is a possible D gene (5 bases). The V end lost 1 base, the J end lost 2 bases, and 10 bases lay between the germline ends. The CDR3 is 15 amino acids. Germline values: CDR1 SGDLS, CDR2 YYNGEE. The DNA for the CDR3 is TGTGCCAGCAGCGTACGGACTGGGACCTACAATGAGCAGTTCTTC. This encodes CASSVRTGTYNEQFF.

This clonotype was observed a single time. The chain recombines TRBV27 with TRBJ2-1; 7 nucleotides align to TRBD1. With 8 bases clipped from V and 8 bases from J, the junction kept 12 bases outside the gene matches. The CDR3 has 14 amino acids. CDR1 MNHEY and CDR2 SMNVEV come from the germline V gene (reference sequence). In DNA, the CDR3 is TGTGCCAGCTCGGACAGGCAACTGGGGGATGAGCAGTTCTTC. Translating it yields CASSDRQLGDEQFF.